This is a list of T cell receptor beta chains from one sample in a study of T cells in Graves' hyperthyroidism and ophthalmopathy. TCRdb itself ran the multiplex PCR reads through MiXCR, one entry per CDR3 protein. Of 480,000 or so distinct CDR3 sequences in the sample, approximately 15% were seen once. Material for sequencing was blood. These receptors originate from a woman aged 18 to 35 with Graves' hyperthyroidism. The CDR3 runs from the conserved cysteine through the conserved F or W. The D gene is left open where the match is weak. Not every row has a clone size; where given, it reads once, few, many or a size class.

d_call: -; v_call: TRBV5-5; clone_size: once; j_call: TRBJ1-2; cdr3_aa: CASSLAFMTPTNYGYTF; cdr3_nt: TGTGCCAGCAGCTTGGCCTTTATGACGCCTACTAACTATGGCTACACCTTC
d_call: TRBD2; v_call: TRBV9; clone_size: many; j_call: TRBJ2-1; cdr3_aa: CASSALTSGRGYNEQFF; cdr3_nt: TGTGCCAGCAGCGCCCTGACTAGCGGGAGAGGGTACAATGAGCAGTTCTTC
d_call: -; v_call: TRBV24-1; clone_size: many; j_call: TRBJ2-2; cdr3_aa: CATSGGGNTGELFF; cdr3_nt: TGTGCCACCAGTGGCGGCGGGAACACCGGGGAGCTGTTTTTT
d_call: TRBD2; v_call: TRBV29-1; clone_size: many; j_call: TRBJ2-1; cdr3_aa: CSVVAGVGSYNEQFF; cdr3_nt: TGCAGCGTTGTAGCGGGAGTAGGGTCCTACAATGAGCAGTTCTTC
d_call: -; v_call: TRBV30; clone_size: few; j_call: TRBJ1-4; cdr3_aa: CAWSVDSINEKLFF; cdr3_nt: TGTGCCTGGAGTGTCGACAGCATTAATGAAAAACTGTTTTTT
d_call: -; v_call: TRBV20-1; clone_size: few; j_call: TRBJ2-5; cdr3_aa: CSADLDGETQYF; cdr3_nt: TGCAGTGCTGACTTGGACGGAGAGACCCAGTACTTC
d_call: -; v_call: TRBV20-1; clone_size: many; j_call: TRBJ1-1; cdr3_aa: CSSPGRGGKAFF; cdr3_nt: TGCAGCTCCCCGGGGCGGGGGGGGAAAGCTTTCTTT
d_call: -; v_call: TRBV19; clone_size: many; j_call: TRBJ1-1; cdr3_aa: CASYRTEAFF; cdr3_nt: TGTGCCAGTTACAGGACTGAAGCTTTCTTT
d_call: TRBD2; v_call: TRBV24-1; clone_size: many; j_call: TRBJ2-3; cdr3_aa: CATSETSAAADTQYF; cdr3_nt: TGTGCCACCAGTGAGACTAGCGCCGCGGCAGATACGCAGTATTTT
d_call: -; v_call: TRBV4-1; clone_size: -; j_call: TRBJ1-4; cdr3_aa: CASSRPGAGNEKLFF; cdr3_nt: TGCGCCAGCAGCCGGCCTGGGGCTGGGAATGAAAAACTGTTTTTT
d_call: TRBD2; v_call: TRBV4-2; clone_size: few; j_call: TRBJ2-5; cdr3_aa: CASSQGEGGRGETQYF; cdr3_nt: TGTGCCAGCAGCCAGGGGGAGGGCGGGAGAGGAGAGACCCAGTACTTC
d_call: TRBD2; v_call: TRBV2; clone_size: -; j_call: TRBJ2-7; cdr3_aa: CASSGLAVYEQYF; cdr3_nt: TGTGCCAGCAGTGGACTAGCGGTCTACGAGCAGTACTTC
d_call: TRBD2; v_call: TRBV20-1; clone_size: many; j_call: TRBJ2-3; cdr3_aa: CSARDFTSGSIRGTDTQYF; cdr3_nt: TGCAGTGCTAGAGATTTCACTAGCGGGAGTATTAGGGGCACAGATACGCAGTATTTT
d_call: -; v_call: TRBV2; clone_size: -; j_call: TRBJ2-1; cdr3_aa: CASSSDRFHEQFF; cdr3_nt: TGTGCGTCTAGCAGTGACAGGTTCCATGAGCAGTTCTTC
d_call: -; v_call: TRBV30; clone_size: many; j_call: TRBJ1-2; cdr3_aa: CAWSPKLYGYTF; cdr3_nt: TGTGCCTGGAGTCCTAAATTGTATGGCTACACCTTC
d_call: -; v_call: TRBV6-1; clone_size: few; j_call: TRBJ1-5; cdr3_aa: CASSQGSGLYQPQHF; cdr3_nt: TGTGCCAGCAGTCAGGGGAGCGGGTTATATCAGCCCCAGCATTTT
d_call: -; v_call: TRBV6-1; clone_size: many; j_call: TRBJ2-7; cdr3_aa: CASPSQGAVGEQYF; cdr3_nt: TGTGCCAGCCCCTCACAGGGCGCGGTTGGCGAGCAGTACTTC
d_call: -; v_call: TRBV6-1; clone_size: few; j_call: TRBJ2-1; cdr3_aa: CASSRLGSYNEQFF; cdr3_nt: TGTGCCAGCAGTCGACTAGGCTCCTACAATGAGCAGTTCTTC
d_call: -; v_call: TRBV13; clone_size: -; j_call: TRBJ1-2; cdr3_aa: CASSVLDRPNGYTF; cdr3_nt: TGTGCCAGCAGCGTGTTGGACAGACCGAATGGCTACACCTTC
d_call: -; v_call: TRBV20-1; clone_size: -; j_call: TRBJ2-2; cdr3_aa: CSAEGKTPAGELFF; cdr3_nt: TGCAGTGCTGAGGGAAAGACCCCGGCCGGGGAGCTGTTTTTT
d_call: TRBD2; v_call: TRBV27; clone_size: many; j_call: TRBJ2-1; cdr3_aa: CASSAGGSGRNEQFF; cdr3_nt: TGTGCCAGCAGTGCCGGGGGGAGCGGGAGGAATGAGCAGTTCTTC
d_call: -; v_call: TRBV9; clone_size: -; j_call: TRBJ1-5; cdr3_aa: CASSKQGSGNQPQHF; cdr3_nt: TGTGCCAGCAGCAAACAGGGCTCGGGCAATCAGCCCCAGCATTTT
d_call: -; v_call: TRBV12-3/TRBV12-4; clone_size: many; j_call: TRBJ1-2; cdr3_aa: CASSLGGSSYGYTF; cdr3_nt: TGTGCCAGCAGTTTAGGTGGCAGTTCCTATGGCTACACCTTC
d_call: TRBD2; v_call: TRBV19; clone_size: few; j_call: TRBJ2-1; cdr3_aa: CASSPTGTSGDNEQFF; cdr3_nt: TGTGCCAGTAGTCCGACCGGGACTAGCGGAGACAATGAGCAGTTCTTC
d_call: TRBD2; v_call: TRBV5-1; clone_size: many; j_call: TRBJ2-1; cdr3_aa: CASSLTVTSGRDEQFF; cdr3_nt: TGCGCCAGCAGCTTGACTGTAACTAGCGGGAGAGATGAGCAGTTCTTC
d_call: -; v_call: TRBV11-2; clone_size: many; j_call: TRBJ2-4; cdr3_aa: CASNTWGAEVKNIQYF; cdr3_nt: TGTGCCAGCAACACGTGGGGGGCCGAGGTCAAAAACATTCAGTACTTC
d_call: -; v_call: TRBV7-2; clone_size: many; j_call: TRBJ1-4; cdr3_aa: CASSFQGGAEKLFF; cdr3_nt: TGTGCCAGCAGCTTTCAGGGAGGGGCGGAAAAACTGTTTTTT
d_call: -; v_call: TRBV9; clone_size: few; j_call: TRBJ2-7; cdr3_aa: CASSVAGTSYEQYF; cdr3_nt: TGTGCCAGCAGCGTAGCGGGAACCTCCTACGAGCAGTACTTC
d_call: -; v_call: TRBV19; clone_size: few; j_call: TRBJ2-5; cdr3_aa: CASSIGLKETQYF; cdr3_nt: TGTGCCAGTAGTATAGGCTTAAAAGAGACCCAGTACTTC
d_call: -; v_call: TRBV5-1; clone_size: -; j_call: TRBJ2-1; cdr3_aa: CASSIKGDHYNEQFF; cdr3_nt: TGCGCCAGCAGCATCAAGGGTGATCACTACAATGAGCAGTTCTTC
d_call: -; v_call: TRBV3-1; clone_size: many; j_call: TRBJ1-4; cdr3_aa: CASSQERNRRDEKLFF; cdr3_nt: TGTGCCAGCAGCCAGGAAAGAAACCGGCGGGATGAAAAACTGTTTTTT
d_call: -; v_call: TRBV25-1; clone_size: few; j_call: TRBJ1-1; cdr3_aa: CASSESRQGLPEAFF; cdr3_nt: TGTGCCAGCAGTGAATCCCGGCAGGGCCTACCTGAAGCTTTCTTT
d_call: -; v_call: TRBV14; clone_size: few; j_call: TRBJ1-6; cdr3_aa: CASSQERGFSPLHF; cdr3_nt: TGTGCCAGCAGCCAAGAACGAGGGTTTTCACCCCTCCACTTT
d_call: TRBD1; v_call: TRBV12-3/TRBV12-4; clone_size: many; j_call: TRBJ2-5; cdr3_aa: CASRFTGGAETQYF; cdr3_nt: TGTGCCAGCAGATTCACAGGGGGCGCAGAGACCCAGTACTTC
d_call: TRBD1; v_call: TRBV30; clone_size: few; j_call: TRBJ2-4; cdr3_aa: CAWSATGLIIQYF; cdr3_nt: TGTGCCTGGAGTGCGACAGGGTTAATCATTCAGTACTTC
d_call: TRBD1; v_call: TRBV7-2; clone_size: many; j_call: TRBJ1-2; cdr3_aa: CASSAAFGQGAGYTF; cdr3_nt: TGTGCCAGCAGCGCCGCCTTCGGACAGGGTGCAGGCTACACCTTC
d_call: -; v_call: TRBV27; clone_size: few; j_call: TRBJ2-3; cdr3_aa: CASSAIRDSTDTQYF; cdr3_nt: TGTGCCAGCAGCGCTATCCGGGACAGCACAGATACGCAGTATTTT
d_call: TRBD2; v_call: TRBV30; clone_size: few; j_call: TRBJ2-3; cdr3_aa: CAWSVLAGYGDTQYF; cdr3_nt: TGTGCCTGGAGTGTACTAGCGGGATATGGAGATACGCAGTATTTT
d_call: TRBD1; v_call: TRBV4-2; clone_size: many; j_call: TRBJ2-5; cdr3_aa: CASSQDRTGGGQLRYF; cdr3_nt: TGTGCCAGCAGCCAAGACCGAACAGGGGGCGGACAGTTACGGTACTTC
d_call: -; v_call: TRBV19; clone_size: few; j_call: TRBJ1-5; cdr3_aa: CASSTARSMDNQPQHF; cdr3_nt: TGTGCCAGTAGCACCGCCAGGAGTATGGACAATCAGCCCCAGCATTTT
d_call: -; v_call: TRBV18; clone_size: many; j_call: TRBJ1-2; cdr3_aa: CASSPVSYGYTF; cdr3_nt: TGTGCCAGCTCACCAGTGAGCTATGGCTACACCTTC
d_call: TRBD2; v_call: TRBV5-1; clone_size: -; j_call: TRBJ2-4; cdr3_aa: CASSRLAGRTNIQYF; cdr3_nt: TGCGCCAGCAGCCGTCTAGCGGGAAGAACGAACATTCAGTACTTC
d_call: -; v_call: TRBV27; clone_size: many; j_call: TRBJ2-5; cdr3_aa: CASSYRETQYF; cdr3_nt: TGTGCCAGCAGTTATCGAGAGACCCAGTACTTC
d_call: TRBD1; v_call: TRBV4-1; clone_size: -; j_call: TRBJ1-5; cdr3_aa: CASSPTPGRGGQPQHF; cdr3_nt: TGCGCCAGCAGCCCCACCCCGGGCAGGGGGGGTCAGCCCCAGCATTTT
d_call: TRBD2; v_call: TRBV11-2; clone_size: -; j_call: TRBJ2-7; cdr3_aa: CASSLGTSRYEQYF; cdr3_nt: TGTGCCAGCAGCTTAGGGACTAGTCGTTACGAGCAGTACTTC
d_call: TRBD2; v_call: TRBV12-3/TRBV12-4; clone_size: few; j_call: TRBJ2-1; cdr3_aa: CASSLFGTRVPHEQFF; cdr3_nt: TGTGCCAGCAGTTTATTCGGGACTAGGGTGCCCCATGAGCAGTTCTTC
d_call: -; v_call: TRBV5-8; clone_size: -; j_call: TRBJ2-1; cdr3_aa: CASSRSGYNEQFF; cdr3_nt: TGTGCCAGCAGCCGCTCAGGTTACAATGAGCAGTTCTTC
d_call: -; v_call: TRBV29-1; clone_size: many; j_call: TRBJ2-4; cdr3_aa: CSVVGDTDSKNIQYF; cdr3_nt: TGCAGCGTTGTGGGAGATACAGATTCCAAAAACATTCAGTACTTC
d_call: TRBD1; v_call: TRBV11-2; clone_size: many; j_call: TRBJ2-3; cdr3_aa: CASSSDRGADTQYF; cdr3_nt: TGTGCCAGCAGCTCGGACAGGGGGGCAGATACGCAGTATTTT
d_call: -; v_call: TRBV10-3; clone_size: many; j_call: TRBJ2-1; cdr3_aa: CAIRARGGTDNEQFF; cdr3_nt: TGTGCCATCAGGGCCCGGGGCGGGACGGACAATGAGCAGTTCTTC
d_call: -; v_call: TRBV2; clone_size: many; j_call: TRBJ2-6; cdr3_aa: CALQEGAGANVLTF; cdr3_nt: TGTGCCCTCCAGGAGGGCGCTGGGGCCAACGTCCTGACTTTC
d_call: TRBD1; v_call: TRBV2; clone_size: few; j_call: TRBJ1-5; cdr3_aa: CASSPRQGSHQPQHF; cdr3_nt: TGTGCCAGCAGTCCCCGACAGGGATCCCATCAGCCCCAGCATTTT
d_call: -; v_call: TRBV3-1; clone_size: -; j_call: TRBJ1-4; cdr3_aa: CASRQLKEKLFF; cdr3_nt: TGTGCCAGCAGGCAGCTTAAGGAAAAACTGTTTTTT
d_call: -; v_call: TRBV30; clone_size: many; j_call: TRBJ1-5; cdr3_aa: CAWSPSRLQPQHF; cdr3_nt: TGTGCCTGGAGTCCGTCGAGGCTACAGCCCCAGCATTTT
d_call: -; v_call: TRBV30; clone_size: -; j_call: TRBJ1-5; cdr3_aa: CAWNVRSNQPQHF; cdr3_nt: TGTGCCTGGAATGTACGTAGCAATCAGCCCCAGCATTTT
d_call: -; v_call: TRBV6-2/TRBV6-3; clone_size: many; j_call: TRBJ1-2; cdr3_aa: CASSKQGRGYTF; cdr3_nt: TGTGCCAGCAGTAAACAGGGCCGCGGCTACACCTTC